This TCR beta chain was sequenced in a study of PD-L1 blockade in urothelial cancer. Templates that were synthetic TCR analogs were spiked into each PCR. TCRdb's table, derived via immunoSEQ multiplex PCR, lists solely in-frame clones and lacks some. Among about 83,000 clones listed, about nine tenths were seen once. The CDR3 sequence is 13 residues long. With 4 bases removed from V and 4 bases from J, the gap between germline ends came to 13 bases. Germline loops: CDR1 GTSNPN, CDR2 SVGIG (reference sequence). Patients in the study were battling locally advanced or metastatic urothelial carcinoma. Each patient gave between 1 and 8 samples, pretreatment and on-treatment.

This rearrangement joins TRBV30 to TRBJ1-2, with unresolved D. The clonotype originates from an older woman with urothelial cancer. Sequenced material: PBMCs, taken around atezolizumab (anti-PD-L1) treatment. The chain's CDR3 is CAWTFPGAYGYTF. CDR3 coding DNA: TGTGCCTGGACGTTCCCCGGAGCCTATGGCTACACCTTC.